The 25 T cell receptor beta chains below were found in one sample sequenced in a study of blood T cell repertoires in COVID-19. The assay was immunoSEQ multiplex PCR, and TCRdb's table has in-frame clones only and misses some. The sample contains roughly 200,000 clones, around 90% of which appear only once. Sample: peripheral blood. The receptors here all came from a man in his forties or fifties with acute or convalescent COVID-19.

The genes are TRBV6-6 and TRBJ2-7, with 10 bases aligning to TRBD2. V shed 0 bases and J 3 bases; nucleotides not matched to a gene: 2. Germline V CDR1 and CDR2: MNHNY, SVGAGI (reference sequence). This CDR3 is built from 15 residues. The CDR3 reads CASSYSGTSVYEQYF. CDR3 DNA sequence: TGTGCCAGCAGTTACTCGGGGACTAGCGTCTACGAGCAGTACTTC.

As DNA, the CDR3 is TGTGCCAGCAGTTTCCGGACAGGCCCCTCTGGAAACACCATATATTTT. It encodes CASSFRTGPSGNTIYF. The V and J genes are TRBV28 and TRBJ1-3; 7 bases are a match to TRBD1. In germline, CDR1 is MDHEN, CDR2 SYDVKM. V shed 3 bases, J shed 0 bases, and the junction held 5 bases outside the gene matches. CDR3 size: 16 residues.

This clone appeared once. The V call is TRBV11-2, the J call TRBJ2-3; 10 nucleotides line up with TRBD2. CDR3 length: 17 amino acids. CDR1 is SGHAT and CDR2 is FQNNGV in the germline V gene. V lost 4 bases, J lost 0 bases, and 7 bases stayed unmatched. For the CDR3, the DNA is TGTGCCAGCAGCTCGATGTCTAGCGGGAGTAGCACAGATACGCAGTATTTT. This sequence encodes CASSSMSSGSSTDTQYF. The entire variable domain, with the rest obtained from reference TRBV11-2 and TRBJ2-3, is as follows: EAGVAQSPRYKIIEKRQSVAFWCNPISGHATLYWYQQILGQGPKLLIQFQNNGVVDDSQLPKDRFSAERLKGVDSTLKIQPAKLEDSAVYLCASSSMSSGSSTDTQYFGPGTRLTVL.

The chain carries TRBV9 and TRBJ2-7; D call uncertain. The CDR3 consists of 11 residues. V was trimmed by 6 bases and J by 2 bases, leaving 6 bases between them. Germline-derived CDR1 and CDR2 are SGDLS and YYNGEE. This chain's CDR3 is CASNQAYEQYV. In DNA form, the CDR3 reads TGTGCCAGCAATCAGGCCTACGAGCAGTACGTC.

The rearrangement joins TRBV2 to TRBJ1-5; the match to TRBD1 covers 9 bases. The V segment lost 5 bases and the J segment 6 bases; nucleotides outside the gene matches: 5. The CDR3 has 14 amino acids. CDR1 is SNHLY, CDR2 FYNNEI, per germline. Here the CDR3 reads CASSYRGLGQPQHF. Here the CDR3 DNA reads TGTGCCAGCAGTTACAGGGGGCTCGGTCAGCCCCAGCATTTT.

The chain joins TRBV11-1 to TRBJ2-7, with TRBD1 matching 8 bases. V was pared by 1 base and J by 0 bases, with 2 bases of the junction left unmatched. CDR3 length equals 15 residues. CDR1 SGHAT and CDR2 FQDESV come from the germline V gene (reference sequence). In nucleotides, the CDR3 is TGTGCCAGCAGCTTAGAACAGGGGGGCTCCTACGAGCAGTACTTC. Translation gives CASSLEQGGSYEQYF.

The rearrangement links TRBV6-2 or TRBV6-3 to TRBJ1-2; TRBD1 is a possible D gene (5 bases). Looked up from germline, CDR1 is MNHEY and CDR2 is SVGEGT. CDR3 size: 12 residues. The ends were cut back, 5 bases at V and 8 bases at J, with 12 bases in the middle. The CDR3 here is CASSRQGRGYTF. CDR3 DNA sequence: TGTGCCAGCAGTAGGCAGGGCCGCGGCTACACCTTC.

The chain recombines TRBV5-1 with TRBJ1-3; no definite D call. The CDR3 extends over 15 amino acids. Germline V gene data show CDR1 as SGHRS and CDR2 as YFSETQ. Between the trimmed V and J ends, which lost 2 bases and 3 bases, there was a span of 12 bases. This CDR3 reads CASSLTGGDGNTIYF. Here the CDR3 DNA reads TGCGCCAGCAGCTTAACGGGAGGCGATGGAAACACCATATATTTT.

This chain uses TRBV7-8 with TRBJ2-3, with 9 nucleotides matching TRBD2. This CDR3 region has 16 residues. Germline lookup yields CDR1 SGHVS and CDR2 FQNEAQ. V lost 7 bases, J lost 5 bases, and 13 bases stayed unmatched. This CDR3 reads CASTPMPSGVGDTQYF. CDR3 coding DNA: TGTGCCAGCACCCCGATGCCTAGCGGGGTAGGAGATACGCAGTATTTT.

The chain is built from TRBV18 and TRBJ2-1; TRBD2 matches 12 bases. The CDR3 is made up of 15 amino acids. The trim removed 6 bases at V and 5 bases at J, leaving 5 bases unmatched. Germline lookup yields CDR1 KGHSH and CDR2 LQKENI. CDR3 residues: CASSLLAGGDNEQFF. CDR3 DNA: TGTGCCAGCTCTCTTCTAGCGGGAGGGGACAATGAGCAGTTCTTC.

V and J are TRBV19 and TRBJ2-1, with 9 bases fitting TRBD1. This CDR3 has 15 amino acids. Looked up from germline, CDR1 is LNHDA and CDR2 is SQIVND (reference sequence). The J segment lost 4 bases and the V segment lost 3 bases, leaving 4 bases of the junction unmatched. The DNA for the CDR3 is TGTGCCAGTAGTATGGGGACAGGGTGGTACAATGAGCAGTTCTTC. Its protein is CASSMGTGWYNEQFF.

CDR3 residues: CAISESGGQVSTEAFF. The CDR3 nucleotides are TGTGCCATCAGTGAGTCGGGCGGACAGGTCTCGACTGAAGCTTTCTTT. This chain joins TRBV10-3 and TRBJ1-1, with 7 bases matching TRBD1. This CDR3 has 16 residues. The V segment lost 0 bases and the J segment 5 bases; nucleotides outside the gene matches: 9. Germline CDR1 reads ENHRY; CDR2 reads SYGVKD.

This clone was observed a handful of times. The same CDR3 is also encoded by other DNA sequences in this sample. The V call is TRBV2, the J call TRBJ1-5; D remains unclear. The length of the CDR3 is 13 residues. Trimming left V 1 base short and J 7 bases short, with 8 bases between. Germline V lookup: CDR1 SNHLY, CDR2 FYNNEI. CDR3 residues: CASSEGRYQPQHF. In nucleotides, the CDR3 is TGTGCCAGCAGTGAAGGCAGGTACCAGCCCCAGCATTTT.

Regarding this clone: Other DNA variants within this sample encode the same CDR3. This chain links TRBV9 with TRBJ1-1, with unresolved D. V lost 2 bases to trimming and J lost 2 bases, with 7 bases between them. Germline V CDR1 and CDR2: SGDLS, YYNGEE. The CDR3 spans 13 residues. The CDR3 here is CASSVGPNTEAFF. The CDR3 nucleotides read TGTGCCAGCAGCGTGGGCCCTAACACTGAAGCTTTCTTT.

The genes are TRBV27 and TRBJ1-1; D gene uncertain. The CDR3 contains 15 residues. Germline V gene lookup returns CDR1 MNHEY and CDR2 SMNVEV (reference sequence). The V and J ends lost 1 base and 1 base respectively, with 10 bases between them. The CDR3 here is CASSLLGVSNTEAFF. DNA for the CDR3: TGTGCCAGCAGTTTATTGGGCGTATCGAACACTGAAGCTTTCTTT.

The chain is built from TRBV28 and TRBJ2-1; D uncertain. The V end was cut by 6 bases, the J end by 8 bases, with 8 bases between. This CDR3 has 11 residues. Germline CDR1 and CDR2: MDHEN and SYDVKM. CDR3 sequence: CASRRLDEQFF. In DNA form, the CDR3 reads TGTGCCAGCAGGAGATTGGATGAGCAGTTCTTC.

The CDR3 DNA is TGTGCCAGCAGACCTACAGGGTCTGGCTACACCTTC. It codes for CASRPTGSGYTF. This chain joins TRBV12-3 or TRBV12-4 and TRBJ1-2; a possible D gene is TRBD1 (6 bases). Trimming took off 6 bases at V and 7 bases at J, with 12 bases between the two ends. There are 12 residues in the CDR3.

The DNA of the CDR3 is TGCGCCAGCAGCGCCCCAGGGTTGGATGAGCAGTTCTTC. Its translation: CASSAPGLDEQFF. The rearrangement joins TRBV4-3 to TRBJ2-1, with D possibly being TRBD1 (5 bases). This CDR3 region has 13 residues. CDR1 and CDR2 from the germline V gene are LGHNA and YSLEER. Trimming stripped 5 bases from V and 8 bases from J, with 13 bases between.

The chain joins TRBV5-1 to TRBJ2-2, with TRBD2 matching 7 bases. Germline V gene lookup returns CDR1 SGHRS and CDR2 YFSETQ. J lost 8 bases, V lost 1 base, and 11 bases had no gene match. The CDR3 is 16 residues long. The CDR3 reads CASSLPTRGAGGELFF. As DNA, the CDR3 is TGCGCCAGCAGCTTGCCCACCCGGGGAGCGGGAGGGGAGCTGTTTTTT. Full variable domain (missing parts from reference TRBV5-1 and TRBJ2-2): KAGVTQTPRYLIKTRGQQVTLSCSPISGHRSVSWYQQTPGQGLQFLFEYFSETQRNKGNFPGRFSGRQFSNSRSEMNVSTLELGDSALYLCASSLPTRGAGGELFFGEGSRLTVL.

This clone was seen a single time. J is TRBJ1-5 and V is TRBV12-3 or TRBV12-4, with TRBD1 as a possible D gene (6 bases). The V end was cut by 6 bases, the J end by 6 bases, with 12 bases between. The CDR3 has 13 residues. CDR3 amino acids: CASSPDSTQPQHF. Here the CDR3 DNA reads TGTGCCAGCAGCCCGGACAGTACTCAGCCCCAGCATTTT.

The chain uses TRBV15 and TRBJ1-5, with TRBD1 identical over 8 bases. Germline V gives CDR1 LNHNV, CDR2 YYDKDF (reference sequence). With V trimmed by 0 bases and J by 6 bases, 1 base remained unmatched. The CDR3 contains 14 residues. CDR3 coding DNA: TGTGCCACCAGCAGAGACCAGGGGGCTCAGCCCCAGCATTTT. Translating gives CATSRDQGAQPQHF.

The rearrangement joins TRBV5-1 to TRBJ2-1, with 11 bases identical to TRBD2. CDR1 SGHRS and CDR2 YFSETQ come from the germline V gene. The CDR3 runs to 15 residues. After removal of 4 bases from V and 3 bases from J, the junction contained 3 bases not matched to a gene. CDR3 sequence (DNA): TGCGCCAGCAGCGCGGGACTAGCGGACTACAATGAGCAGTTCTTC. Encoded protein: CASSAGLADYNEQFF.

The V gene is TRBV5-5, the J gene TRBJ2-7; 8 positions match TRBD2. Per the germline V gene, CDR1 is SGHKS and CDR2 is YYEKEE (reference sequence). The CDR3 has 14 residues. The junction had 4 bases not matched to a gene; V was cut back by 3 bases and J by 2 bases. CDR3 sequence (DNA): TGTGCCAGCAGCTGGGTTAGCGGGGCCTACGAGCAGTACTTC. Translating gives CASSWVSGAYEQYF.

The J gene is TRBJ1-1, the V gene TRBV5-1; D is unclear. The V gene lost 2 bases and the J gene lost 3 bases, with 8 bases spanning the gap. Looked up from germline, CDR1 is SGHRS and CDR2 is YFSETQ. The CDR3 has 13 residues. CDR3 nucleotide sequence: TGCGCCAGCAGCTTCCAGGAACACACTGAAGCTTTCTTT. Translation gives CASSFQEHTEAFF. Variable domain in full (rest from reference TRBV5-1 and TRBJ1-1): KAGVTQTPRYLIKTRGQQVTLSCSPISGHRSVSWYQQTPGQGLQFLFEYFSETQRNKGNFPGRFSGRQFSNSRSEMNVSTLELGDSALYLCASSFQEHTEAFFGQGTRLTVV.

The chain combines TRBV19 with TRBJ1-1, with 11 bases aligning to TRBD1. CDR3 size: 14 residues. CDR1 and CDR2 from the germline V gene are LNHDA and SQIVND (reference sequence). V shed 9 bases, J shed 5 bases, and the junction held 8 bases outside the gene matches. This chain's CDR3 is CASMDRGQGTEAFF. The CDR3 region has the DNA TGTGCCAGCATGGACAGGGGGCAAGGGACTGAAGCTTTCTTT.